This TCR beta chain was recovered during a study of T cell responses to AZD1222 COVID-19 vaccine. Whole-study results and caveats: Spike-specific TCR breadth and depth were elevated following two AZD1222 doses. Nearly half of spike-specific TCRs reportedly target unmutated variant regions. Clonal diversity may have been underestimated, and the donors were mostly white British, with more females than males.

Here immunoSEQ multiplex PCR was the method, and the copy in TCRdb shows in-frame clones only, minus some. Of approximately 140,000 clones in the sample, more than 85% were seen once. Comments on this clone: Its antigen is currently unknown.

The sequence was collected from an adult in good health. Source: peripheral blood, taken on day 0 of AZD1222 vaccination.

The CDR3 sequence is CASSISRQGGYTF. The CDR3 nucleotides are TGTGCCAGCAGCATTTCGCGTCAGGGGGGCTACACCTTC. The chain is built from TRBV21-1 and TRBJ1-2; the table's D call, TRBD1, has no DNA check behind it. TRBV21-1 is a pseudogene locus. The CDR3 spans 13 residues.